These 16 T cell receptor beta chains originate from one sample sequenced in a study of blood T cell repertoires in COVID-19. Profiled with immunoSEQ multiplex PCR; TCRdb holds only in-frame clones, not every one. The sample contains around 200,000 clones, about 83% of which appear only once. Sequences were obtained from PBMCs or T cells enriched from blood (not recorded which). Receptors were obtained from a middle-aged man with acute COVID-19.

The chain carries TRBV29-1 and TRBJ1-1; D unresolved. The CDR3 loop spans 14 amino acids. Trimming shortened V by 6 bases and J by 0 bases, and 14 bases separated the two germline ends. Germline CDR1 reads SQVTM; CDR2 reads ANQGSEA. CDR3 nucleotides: TGCAGCGTAGGAGACTCGGGTATGAACACTGAAGCTTTCTTT. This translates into CSVGDSGMNTEAFF.

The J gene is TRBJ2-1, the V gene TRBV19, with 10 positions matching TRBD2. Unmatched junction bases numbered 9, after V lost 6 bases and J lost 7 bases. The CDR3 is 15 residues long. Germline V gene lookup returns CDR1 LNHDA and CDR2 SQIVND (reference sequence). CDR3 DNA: TGTGCCAGTAGGGCTAGCGGGAGAGTCGGGAATGAGCAGTTCTTC. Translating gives CASRASGRVGNEQFF.

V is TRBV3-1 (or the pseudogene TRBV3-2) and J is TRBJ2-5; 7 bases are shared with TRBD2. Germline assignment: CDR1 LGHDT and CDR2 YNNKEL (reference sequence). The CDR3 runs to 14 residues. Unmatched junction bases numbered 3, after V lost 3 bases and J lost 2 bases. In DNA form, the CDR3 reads TGTGCCAGCAGCCAGGGGGGGGGACAAGAGACCCAGTACTTC. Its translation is CASSQGGGQETQYF.

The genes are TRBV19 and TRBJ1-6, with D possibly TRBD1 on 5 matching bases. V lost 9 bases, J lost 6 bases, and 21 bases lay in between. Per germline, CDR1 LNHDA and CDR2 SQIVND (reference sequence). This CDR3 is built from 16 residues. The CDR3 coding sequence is TGTGCCAGCAAAGCGAAAGGGGCCTTGGGTAATTCACCCCTCCACTTT. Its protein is CASKAKGALGNSPLHF.

The CDR3 DNA follows: TGTGCCAGCAGCCTAGGGCGGGGAAATCAGCCCCAGCATTTT. Translation: CASSLGRGNQPQHF. The V call is TRBV3-1 (or the pseudogene TRBV3-2), the J call TRBJ1-5; D gene ambiguous. Trimming stripped 4 bases from V and 4 bases from J, with 11 bases between. CDR1 and CDR2 from the germline V gene are LGHDT and YNNKEL (reference sequence). The length of the CDR3 is 14 residues.

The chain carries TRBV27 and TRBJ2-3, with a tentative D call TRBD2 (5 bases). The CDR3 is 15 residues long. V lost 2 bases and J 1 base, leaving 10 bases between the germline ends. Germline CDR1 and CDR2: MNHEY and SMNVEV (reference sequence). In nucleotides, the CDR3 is TGTGCCAGCAGTTTAGAAGGTAGCGGCACAGATACGCAGTATTTT. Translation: CASSLEGSGTDTQYF.

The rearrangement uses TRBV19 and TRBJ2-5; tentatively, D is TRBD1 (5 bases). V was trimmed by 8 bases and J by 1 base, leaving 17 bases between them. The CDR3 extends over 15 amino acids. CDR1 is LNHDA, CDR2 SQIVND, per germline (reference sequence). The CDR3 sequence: CASSPRGQFQETQYF. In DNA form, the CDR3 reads TGTGCCAGTTCCCCTCGCGGACAATTCCAAGAGACCCAGTACTTC.

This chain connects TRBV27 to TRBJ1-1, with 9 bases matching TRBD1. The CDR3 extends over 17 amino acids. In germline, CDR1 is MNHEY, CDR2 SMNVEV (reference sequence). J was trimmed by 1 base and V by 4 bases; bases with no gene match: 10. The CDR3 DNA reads TGTGCCAGCAGTTCTCGGACAGGGGAAAGGAAGAACACTGAAGCTTTCTTT. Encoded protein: CASSSRTGERKNTEAFF.

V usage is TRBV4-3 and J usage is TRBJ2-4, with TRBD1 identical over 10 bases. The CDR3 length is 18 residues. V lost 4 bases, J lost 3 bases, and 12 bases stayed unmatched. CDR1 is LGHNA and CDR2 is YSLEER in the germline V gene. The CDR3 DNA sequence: TGCGCCAGCAGCCCCTGGGACGCTCGGACAGGGGGCAAAAACATTCAGTACTTC. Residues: CASSPWDARTGGKNIQYF.

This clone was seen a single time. The CDR3 sequence is CASRGTGGLETQYF. DNA of the CDR3: TGTGCCAGCAGAGGGACAGGGGGCCTAGAGACCCAGTACTTC. The chain uses TRBV7-9 and TRBJ2-5; the match to TRBD1 covers 12 bases. The germline CDR1 and CDR2 sequences are SEHNR and FQNEAQ (reference sequence). V lost 6 bases, J lost 4 bases, and 3 bases stayed unmatched. This CDR3 has 14 residues.

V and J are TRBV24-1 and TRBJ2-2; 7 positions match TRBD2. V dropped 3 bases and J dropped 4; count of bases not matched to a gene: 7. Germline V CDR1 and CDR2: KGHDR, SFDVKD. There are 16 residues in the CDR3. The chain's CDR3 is CATSDPGLAGTGELFF. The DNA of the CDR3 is TGTGCCACCAGTGATCCGGGGTTAGCGGGCACCGGGGAGCTGTTTTTT.

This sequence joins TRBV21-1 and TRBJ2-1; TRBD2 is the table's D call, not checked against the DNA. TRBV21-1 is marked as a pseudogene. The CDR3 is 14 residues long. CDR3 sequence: CASRRTSGRHEQFF. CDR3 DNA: TGTGCCAGCAGGCGGACTAGCGGGAGACATGAGCAGTTCTTC.

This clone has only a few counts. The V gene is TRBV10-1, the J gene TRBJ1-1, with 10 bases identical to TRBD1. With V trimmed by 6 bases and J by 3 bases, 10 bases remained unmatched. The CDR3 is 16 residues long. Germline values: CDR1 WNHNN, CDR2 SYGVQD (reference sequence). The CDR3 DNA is TGCGCCAGCAGGCCGACAGGGGGCAGAGATGACACTGAAGCTTTCTTT. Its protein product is CASRPTGGRDDTEAFF.

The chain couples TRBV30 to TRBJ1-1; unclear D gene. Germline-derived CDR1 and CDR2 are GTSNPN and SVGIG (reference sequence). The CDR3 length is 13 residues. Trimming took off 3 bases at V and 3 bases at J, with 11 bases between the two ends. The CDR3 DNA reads TGTGCCTGGAGAGGCGACTCCTACACTGAAGCTTTCTTT. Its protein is CAWRGDSYTEAFF. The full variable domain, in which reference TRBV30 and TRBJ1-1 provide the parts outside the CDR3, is SQTIHQWPATLVQPVGSPLSLECTVEGTSNPNLYWYRQAAGRGLQLLFYSVGIGQISSEVPQNLSASRPQDRQFILSSKKLLLSDSGFYLCAWRGDSYTEAFFGQGTRLTVV.

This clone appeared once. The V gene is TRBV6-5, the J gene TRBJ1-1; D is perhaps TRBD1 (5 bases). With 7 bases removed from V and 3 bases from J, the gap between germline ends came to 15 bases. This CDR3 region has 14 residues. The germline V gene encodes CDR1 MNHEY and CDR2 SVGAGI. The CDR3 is CASNPPGGYTEAFF. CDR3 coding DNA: TGTGCCAGCAACCCTCCCGGGGGATACACTGAAGCTTTCTTT.

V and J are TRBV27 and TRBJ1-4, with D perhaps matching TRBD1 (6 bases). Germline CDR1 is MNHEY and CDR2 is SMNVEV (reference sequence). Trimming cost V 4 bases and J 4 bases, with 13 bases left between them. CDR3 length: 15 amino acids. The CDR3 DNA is TGTGCCAGCAGTTGGTTTGGGGGCGGTAATGAAAAACTGTTTTTT. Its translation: CASSWFGGGNEKLFF.